This T cell receptor beta chain originates from a study of blood T cell repertoires in COVID-19. At the level of the study: The study drew acute and convalescent COVID-19 samples from the United States, Italy and Spain. T cells, B-cell-depleted T cells, or PBMCs supplied cDNA or gDNA.

Germline values: CDR1 SSHAT, CDR2 FNYEAQ (reference sequence). CDR3 length: 17 residues. J was trimmed by 5 bases and V by 5 bases; bases with no gene match: 11. Authors' methods: How many nucleated cells were present was estimated from reference gene primer amplification. The data were produced by immunoSEQ multiplex PCR, yet TCRdb's version contains in-frame clones alone and is incomplete. V, J and clone size reflect that table, while D and trimming were determined from the DNA. The table shows roughly 250,000 clones, with more than 75% occurring only once. The genes are TRBV7-7 and TRBJ2-2, with TRBD2 matching over 10 bases. The clonotype originates from a woman aged 40 to 50 who had recovered from COVID-19. Source material: peripheral blood. The CDR3 loop reads CASSPLPSGGMTGELFF. The DNA of the CDR3 is TGTGCCAGCAGCCCCCTCCCTAGCGGGGGTATGACCGGGGAGCTGTTTTTT.